A selection of T cell receptor beta chains follows, all from one sample in a study of CD8 T cells in ankylosing spondylitis. TCRdb ran MiXCR on the 5' RACE reads and lists one entry per CDR3 protein. Here the sample spans some 140,000 distinct CDR3 sequences, 7% to 8% being singletons. The specimen was blood, either unsorted or a sorted T cell fraction (not recorded which). These receptors all come from a female donor with ankylosing spondylitis or in good health (not recorded which). The CDR3 runs from the conserved cysteine through the conserved F or W. Each record gives: clone size, J gene, V gene, D gene, CDR3 length, CDR3 DNA, CDR3 protein. A D gene is named only where the DNA matches it firmly. Clone size appears in some rows only: once, few, many, or a class for an expanded clone.

clone_size: many
j_call: TRBJ2-1
v_call: TRBV19
d_call: NA
cdr3_length: 13
cdr3_nt: TGTGCCAGTAGTGCCGGGACCGGGTATGAGCAGTTCTTC
cdr3_aa: CASSAGTGYEQFF

clone_size: many
j_call: TRBJ2-4
v_call: TRBV5-1
d_call: NA
cdr3_length: 15
cdr3_nt: TGCGCCAGCAGCTTGGAAGGGGGGGCCAAAAACATTCAGTACTTC
cdr3_aa: CASSLEGGAKNIQYF

clone_size: many
j_call: TRBJ1-1
v_call: TRBV7-9
d_call: TRBD1
cdr3_length: 16
cdr3_nt: TGTGCCAGCACCTTGGGACAGGGCTTATTTGGCACTGAAGCTTTCTTT
cdr3_aa: CASTLGQGLFGTEAFF

clone_size: many
j_call: TRBJ1-1
v_call: TRBV18
d_call: TRBD1
cdr3_length: 13
cdr3_nt: TGTGCCAGCTCACCCGGACAGGGATTAGAAGCTTTCTTT
cdr3_aa: CASSPGQGLEAFF

clone_size: many
j_call: TRBJ2-1
v_call: TRBV7-2
d_call: NA
cdr3_length: 13
cdr3_nt: TGTGCCAGCAGCTTAGCCTCAGGGTATGAGCAGTTCTTC
cdr3_aa: CASSLASGYEQFF

clone_size: many
j_call: TRBJ2-3
v_call: TRBV6-4
d_call: NA
cdr3_length: 13
cdr3_nt: TGTGCCAGCAGTGAACTCGGCACAGATACGCAGTATTTT
cdr3_aa: CASSELGTDTQYF

clone_size: many
j_call: TRBJ1-5
v_call: TRBV9
d_call: NA
cdr3_length: 12
cdr3_nt: TGTGCCAGCAGCTCTCGGGGAGGACCCCAGCATTTT
cdr3_aa: CASSSRGGPQHF

clone_size: few
j_call: TRBJ1-4
v_call: TRBV20-1
d_call: NA
cdr3_length: 16
cdr3_nt: TGCTGTGCTAGAGACTCCGGTCAGAAGTATAATGAAAAACTGTTTTTT
cdr3_aa: CCARDSGQKYNEKLFF

clone_size: many
j_call: TRBJ1-5
v_call: TRBV20-1
d_call: NA
cdr3_length: 15
cdr3_nt: TGCAGTGCTAGAGCCCCAGGGGTTGTGGTACAGCCCCAGCATTTT
cdr3_aa: CSARAPGVVVQPQHF

clone_size: many
j_call: TRBJ2-5
v_call: TRBV9
d_call: TRBD2
cdr3_length: 18
cdr3_nt: TGTGCCAGCAGCCCAATGGGGGGAGCGGGGGGGCGATCGGAGACCCAGTACTTC
cdr3_aa: CASSPMGGAGGRSETQYF

clone_size: many
j_call: TRBJ1-2
v_call: TRBV12-3/TRBV12-4
d_call: NA
cdr3_length: 14
cdr3_nt: TGTGCCAGCAGTCGCGGCAAGGGTCAGTATGGCTACACCTTC
cdr3_aa: CASSRGKGQYGYTF

clone_size: many
j_call: TRBJ1-4
v_call: TRBV12-3/TRBV12-4
d_call: NA
cdr3_length: 13
cdr3_nt: TGTGCCAGCAGTCGAGCCCAGGGGGAAAAACTGTTTTTT
cdr3_aa: CASSRAQGEKLFF

clone_size: many
j_call: TRBJ2-2
v_call: TRBV7-9
d_call: TRBD1
cdr3_length: 14
cdr3_nt: TGTGCCAGCAGCCCCGGACAGGGATATGGGGAGCTGTTTTTT
cdr3_aa: CASSPGQGYGELFF

clone_size: many
j_call: TRBJ2-1
v_call: TRBV5-8
d_call: NA
cdr3_length: 12
cdr3_nt: TGTGCCAGCAGCTTAGGACTACCCGAGCAGTTCTTC
cdr3_aa: CASSLGLPEQFF

clone_size: many
j_call: TRBJ1-3
v_call: TRBV7-2
d_call: TRBD1
cdr3_length: 13
cdr3_nt: TGTGCCAGCAGCTGGGGACAGGGGAACACCATATATTTT
cdr3_aa: CASSWGQGNTIYF

clone_size: many
j_call: TRBJ1-5
v_call: TRBV5-1
d_call: NA
cdr3_length: 15
cdr3_nt: TGCGCCAGCAGCATGGGGGCGGGCGGCAATCAGCCCCAGCATTTT
cdr3_aa: CASSMGAGGNQPQHF

clone_size: NA
j_call: TRBJ1-1
v_call: TRBV4-2
d_call: NA
cdr3_length: 13
cdr3_nt: TGTGCCAGCAGCCAAGAAAGAATGGCTGAAGCTTTCTTT
cdr3_aa: CASSQERMAEAFF

clone_size: many
j_call: TRBJ2-7
v_call: TRBV7-2
d_call: TRBD2
cdr3_length: 17
cdr3_nt: TGTGCCAGCAGCTTAGCGATTACTAGCGGGGGGGCCTACGAGCAGTACTTC
cdr3_aa: CASSLAITSGGAYEQYF

clone_size: many
j_call: TRBJ1-5
v_call: TRBV7-2
d_call: NA
cdr3_length: 15
cdr3_nt: TGTGCCAGCAGCTTAGTCCGGGGTTCCAATCAGCCCCAGCATTTT
cdr3_aa: CASSLVRGSNQPQHF

clone_size: many
j_call: TRBJ2-7
v_call: TRBV13
d_call: TRBD2
cdr3_length: 15
cdr3_nt: TGTGCCAGCAGCCCGACTAGCGGGGGGGCTTACGAGCAGTACTTC
cdr3_aa: CASSPTSGGAYEQYF

clone_size: many
j_call: TRBJ2-5
v_call: TRBV9
d_call: TRBD1
cdr3_length: 14
cdr3_nt: TGTGCCAGCAGCGTAGGAGGGACAGTTGAGACCCAGTACTTC
cdr3_aa: CASSVGGTVETQYF

clone_size: NA
j_call: TRBJ2-5
v_call: TRBV12-3/TRBV12-4
d_call: TRBD2
cdr3_length: 15
cdr3_nt: TGTGCCAGCAGTCCTTCCAGCGGGGTTGAAGAGACCCAGTACTTC
cdr3_aa: CASSPSSGVEETQYF

clone_size: many
j_call: TRBJ1-2
v_call: TRBV4-1
d_call: NA
cdr3_length: 15
cdr3_nt: TGCGCCAGCAGCCAAGAATCGGCGGGGAGCTATGGCTACACCTTC
cdr3_aa: CASSQESAGSYGYTF

clone_size: few
j_call: TRBJ1-2
v_call: TRBV25-1
d_call: TRBD1
cdr3_length: 13
cdr3_nt: TGTGCCAGCAGCCGGGGACAGAATTATGGCTACACCTTC
cdr3_aa: CASSRGQNYGYTF

clone_size: many
j_call: TRBJ2-7
v_call: TRBV20-1
d_call: NA
cdr3_length: 14
cdr3_nt: TGCAGTGCTAGAAGCCTAACGGACTTCACCGAGCAGTACTTC
cdr3_aa: CSARSLTDFTEQYF

clone_size: NA
j_call: TRBJ1-3
v_call: TRBV20-1
d_call: NA
cdr3_length: 15
cdr3_nt: TGCAGTGCTAGAGATTATAGCAGCTCCGGAAACACCATATATTTT
cdr3_aa: CSARDYSSSGNTIYF

clone_size: many
j_call: TRBJ2-3
v_call: TRBV6-2/TRBV6-3
d_call: TRBD1
cdr3_length: 14
cdr3_nt: TGTGCCAGCAGTTGGACAGGGCCGACAGATACGCAGTATTTT
cdr3_aa: CASSWTGPTDTQYF

clone_size: NA
j_call: TRBJ1-2
v_call: TRBV4-1
d_call: NA
cdr3_length: 13
cdr3_nt: TGCGCCAGCAGCCAAGAACTGGGGTATGGCTACACCTTC
cdr3_aa: CASSQELGYGYTF

clone_size: many
j_call: TRBJ1-4
v_call: TRBV6-5
d_call: NA
cdr3_length: 18
cdr3_nt: TGTGCCAGCAGTTACTCGGGCAGGGCCAGGGCGTCTAATGAAAAACTGTTTTTT
cdr3_aa: CASSYSGRARASNEKLFF

clone_size: many
j_call: TRBJ1-2
v_call: TRBV5-1
d_call: TRBD1
cdr3_length: 14
cdr3_nt: TGCGCCAGCAGCGGTTATAGACAGGGTTATGGCTACACCTTC
cdr3_aa: CASSGYRQGYGYTF

clone_size: NA
j_call: TRBJ2-7
v_call: TRBV12-3/TRBV12-4
d_call: NA
cdr3_length: 19
cdr3_nt: TGTGCCTTCAGTACTTACATCGGGCCTACGGATAATACCAGGTACGAGCAGTACTTC
cdr3_aa: CAFSTYIGPTDNTRYEQYF

clone_size: few
j_call: TRBJ1-1
v_call: TRBV7-2
d_call: NA
cdr3_length: 14
cdr3_nt: TGTGCCAGCAGCCCCGCCCCGCAGGACACTGAAGCTTTCTTT
cdr3_aa: CASSPAPQDTEAFF

clone_size: NA
j_call: TRBJ1-4
v_call: TRBV5-1
d_call: NA
cdr3_length: 15
cdr3_nt: TGCGCCAGCAGCTTTGGAACAGATGCTAATGAAAAACTGTTTTTT
cdr3_aa: CASSFGTDANEKLFF

clone_size: many
j_call: TRBJ1-1
v_call: TRBV7-2
d_call: NA
cdr3_length: 14
cdr3_nt: TGTGCCAGCAGCACCCAAGGGGGAGGCACTGAAGCTTTCTTT
cdr3_aa: CASSTQGGGTEAFF

clone_size: NA
j_call: TRBJ2-5
v_call: TRBV2
d_call: TRBD2
cdr3_length: 15
cdr3_nt: TGTGCCAGCAAAGGCCTAGCGGGGTACCAAGAGACCCAGTACTTC
cdr3_aa: CASKGLAGYQETQYF

clone_size: many
j_call: TRBJ2-7
v_call: TRBV24-1
d_call: TRBD2
cdr3_length: 14
cdr3_nt: TGTGCCACCAGTGATTTGGGACTAGACTACGAGCAGTACTTC
cdr3_aa: CATSDLGLDYEQYF

clone_size: many
j_call: TRBJ2-1
v_call: TRBV5-1
d_call: TRBD2
cdr3_length: 16
cdr3_nt: TGCGCCAGCAGCAAAAGGACTAGCGGGGAATACAATGAGCAGTTCTTC
cdr3_aa: CASSKRTSGEYNEQFF

clone_size: many
j_call: TRBJ1-2
v_call: TRBV7-9
d_call: NA
cdr3_length: 16
cdr3_nt: TGTGCCAGCATTCCGAGCGGGGTCAGGGGTAACTATGGCTACACCTTC
cdr3_aa: CASIPSGVRGNYGYTF

clone_size: many
j_call: TRBJ2-3
v_call: TRBV5-1
d_call: NA
cdr3_length: 15
cdr3_nt: TGCGCCAGCAGCGATTGGGCCGTTAAAGCAGATACGCAGTATTTT
cdr3_aa: CASSDWAVKADTQYF

clone_size: many
j_call: TRBJ1-1
v_call: TRBV7-8
d_call: TRBD1
cdr3_length: 17
cdr3_nt: TGTGCCAGCAGCCCACGACAGGGAAGAGTTATGAACACTGAAGCTTTCTTT
cdr3_aa: CASSPRQGRVMNTEAFF

clone_size: NA
j_call: TRBJ1-1
v_call: TRBV7-2
d_call: NA
cdr3_length: 12
cdr3_nt: TGTGCCAGCAGCCGTGACAGACATGAAGCTTTCTTT
cdr3_aa: CASSRDRHEAFF

clone_size: NA
j_call: TRBJ2-7
v_call: TRBV4-1
d_call: NA
cdr3_length: 16
cdr3_nt: TGCGCCAGCAGCCAAGGAGCCGGGACAACCAGTTACGAGCAGTACTTC
cdr3_aa: CASSQGAGTTSYEQYF

clone_size: few
j_call: TRBJ2-2
v_call: TRBV7-3
d_call: NA
cdr3_length: 16
cdr3_nt: TGTGCCAGCAGCTTATATTGGACACCGAACACCGGGGAGCTGTTTTTT
cdr3_aa: CASSLYWTPNTGELFF